This T cell receptor (beta chain) was obtained from a study of blood T cells in healthy people across ages. The CDR3 has 12 residues. V lost 4 bases to trimming and J lost 8 bases, with 14 bases between them. From germline, CDR1 is SQVTM and CDR2 ANQGSEA. Comment on this clonotype: Its antigen remains unknown.

It was with a sample-barcoded 5' primer and a J-beta primer mix that a second PCR of roughly 6 to 11 cycles was run. Each cDNA molecule received a tag from a template-switch adaptor that had 12 random nucleotides. TCRdb reanalysed the 5' RACE reads using MiXCR and keeps one entry per CDR3 protein. The sample holds 1,800,000 or so distinct CDR3 sequences, roughly two fifths seen once. General study findings and limits: Higher diversity, along with more naive CD4+ cells, distinguished long-lived donors from aged donors. Age brought a roughly linear fall in TCR beta diversity measured per million T cells.

Per sample, at least 5 micrograms of total RNA were extracted. Source material: blood. The sequence was obtained from a human donor in good health. The genes are TRBV29-1 and TRBJ1-2; D is ambiguous. CDR3: CSVVGWTRGYTF. The CDR3, as DNA: TGCAGCGTTGTCGGGTGGACGCGGGGCTACACCTTC.